This T cell receptor (beta chain) was identified during a study of graft-versus-host responses after intestinal transplantation. CDR1 and CDR2 (germline): MNHEY, SMNVEV (reference sequence). V was clipped by 6 bases and J by 5 bases; unmatched bases: 3. The CDR3 has 12 residues. Data came from immunoSEQ multiplex PCR; TCRdb stores just in-frame clones and leaves some out. The sample includes around 100,000 clones, 87% of them seen just once. This clone was seen a handful of times. As yet, its antigen is unknown. This clonotype was sampled from a human donor who received an intestinal transplant. This chain links TRBV27 with TRBJ1-2; TRBD1 matches 7 bases. The sequences come from unstimulated CD4+ T cells sorted from spleen or lymph node cells, collected before intestinal transplant. The DNA for the CDR3 is TGTGCCAGCAGGGACAGGATATATGGCTACACCTTC. Amino acids: CASRDRIYGYTF.